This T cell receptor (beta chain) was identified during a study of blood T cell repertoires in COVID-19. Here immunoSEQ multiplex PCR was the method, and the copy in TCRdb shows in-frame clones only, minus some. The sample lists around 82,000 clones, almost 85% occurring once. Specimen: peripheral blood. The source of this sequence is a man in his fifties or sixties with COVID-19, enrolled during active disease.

The CDR3 protein is CASSYSEGANGYTF. The CDR3 DNA is TGTGCCAGCAGTTACTCGGAGGGGGCAAATGGCTACACCTTC. The chain is built from TRBV6-6 and TRBJ1-2, with 7 bases that match TRBD1. The germline V gene has CDR1 MNHNY and CDR2 SVGAGI (reference sequence). The CDR3 spans 14 residues. V lost 0 bases to trimming and J lost 6 bases; unmatched junction nucleotides: 4.